This T cell receptor (beta chain) was captured in a study of memory CD4+ T cells and cytomegalovirus serostatus. Study at large: This sample comes from healthy Belgian adults, 9 CMV seropositive, 24 seronegative.

This CDR3 has 14 amino acids. Germline CDR1 reads SGDLS; CDR2 reads YYNGEE. V was trimmed by 1 base and J by 4 bases, leaving 8 bases between them. The protocol was immunoSEQ multiplex PCR, while the TCRdb copy is restricted to in-frame clones and leaves out a portion. The sample holds about 64,000 clones, 75% to 80% seen once. Single viable CD3+CD4+CD8-CD45RO+ cells were sorted as the memory CD4+ T cells. The clonotype comes from an adult in good health and CMV-seronegative. Sequencing was performed on memory CD4+ T cells from blood. The chain joins TRBV9 to TRBJ1-4; a possible D gene is TRBD1 (6 bases). CDR3 sequence (DNA): TGTGCCAGCAGCGTATCGGGACATAATGAAAAACTGTTTTTT. This gives the protein CASSVSGHNEKLFF.